This TCR beta chain was obtained from a study of response to subunit inactivated influenza vaccine. The CDR3 has 14 amino acids. Trimming removed 0 bases at V and 5 bases at J, with 9 bases between. CDR1 is SGHTS and CDR2 is YDEGEE in the germline V gene. Findings and limits, study-wide: Authors proposed each seasonal influenza vaccination draws in few new T cells.

On this clonotype: As yet, its antigen is unknown.

One entry per CDR3 protein results from TCRdb running MiXCR on the RT-PCR reads. The data contain roughly 500,000 distinct CDR3 sequences, approximately 16% of them singletons. The V and J genes are TRBV5-8 and TRBJ1-5, with D unclear. The material sequenced was CD4+ T cells sorted from PBMCs, taken around 2 years after vaccination. The clonotype originates from a man between 50 and 75 years old who received an inactivated influenza vaccine. The CDR3 DNA is TGTGCCAGCAGCTTGGGGGAGGGAGATCAGCCCCAGCATTTT. This sequence encodes CASSLGEGDQPQHF.